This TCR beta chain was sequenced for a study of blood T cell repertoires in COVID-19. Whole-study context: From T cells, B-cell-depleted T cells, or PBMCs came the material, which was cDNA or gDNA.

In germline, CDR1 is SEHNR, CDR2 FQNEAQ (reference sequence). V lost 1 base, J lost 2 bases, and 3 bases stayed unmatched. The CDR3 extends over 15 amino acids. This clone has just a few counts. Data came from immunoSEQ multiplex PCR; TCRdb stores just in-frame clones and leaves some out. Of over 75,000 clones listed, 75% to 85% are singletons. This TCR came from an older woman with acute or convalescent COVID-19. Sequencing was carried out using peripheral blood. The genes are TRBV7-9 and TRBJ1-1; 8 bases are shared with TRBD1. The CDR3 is CASSLGGTGNTEAFF. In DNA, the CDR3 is TGTGCCAGCAGCTTAGGAGGGACAGGAAACACTGAAGCTTTCTTT.